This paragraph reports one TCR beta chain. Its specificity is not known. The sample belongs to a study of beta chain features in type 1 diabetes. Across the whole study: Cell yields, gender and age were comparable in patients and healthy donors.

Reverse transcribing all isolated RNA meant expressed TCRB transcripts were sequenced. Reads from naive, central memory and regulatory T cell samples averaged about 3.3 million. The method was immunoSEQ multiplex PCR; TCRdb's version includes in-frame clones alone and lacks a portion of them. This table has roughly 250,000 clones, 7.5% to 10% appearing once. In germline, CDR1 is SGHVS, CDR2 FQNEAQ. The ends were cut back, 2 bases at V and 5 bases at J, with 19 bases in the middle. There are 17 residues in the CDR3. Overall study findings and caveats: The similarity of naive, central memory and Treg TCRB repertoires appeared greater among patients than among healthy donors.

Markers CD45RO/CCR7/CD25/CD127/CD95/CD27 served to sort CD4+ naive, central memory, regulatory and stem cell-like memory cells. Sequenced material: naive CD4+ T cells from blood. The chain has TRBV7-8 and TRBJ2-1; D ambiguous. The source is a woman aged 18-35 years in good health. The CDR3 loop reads CASSLPIWAKSNNEQFF. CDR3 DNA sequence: TGTGCCAGCAGCTTACCGATTTGGGCGAAATCGAACAATGAGCAGTTCTTC.